This passage covers 23 T cell receptor beta chains from one sample sequenced in a study of blood T cell repertoires in COVID-19. The assay was immunoSEQ multiplex PCR, and TCRdb's table has in-frame clones only and misses some. Among approximately 150,000 clones listed, around 82% were seen once. Sequencing used peripheral blood. These receptors all come from a woman aged 70-85 years who had recovered from COVID-19.

The chain links TRBV5-1 to TRBJ2-5; 10 bases agree with TRBD2. J was trimmed by 10 bases and V by 0 bases; bases with no gene match: 12. The CDR3 totals 16 residues. Germline values: CDR1 SGHRS, CDR2 YFSETQ. CDR3 sequence reads: CASSLGVAGGPQGQYF. The CDR3 DNA is TGCGCCAGCAGCTTGGGGGTAGCGGGGGGCCCCCAGGGCCAGTACTTC.

The V call is TRBV4-3, the J call TRBJ1-2, with TRBD1 identical over 7 bases. The length of the CDR3 is 14 residues. J gave up 4 bases and V 3 bases, and 5 bases lay outside the gene matches. Germline V CDR1 and CDR2: LGHNA, YSLEER. The CDR3 DNA reads TGCGCCAGCAGCCAGGCTACAGGGGCCTATGGCTACACCTTC. This translates into CASSQATGAYGYTF.

This clone came up a few times. The genes are TRBV6-5 and TRBJ1-3, with 10 bases that match TRBD1. V trimming: 8 bases; J trimming: 4 bases; junction bases outside the gene matches: 5. Per the germline V gene, CDR1 is MNHEY and CDR2 is SVGAGI. CDR3 length: 14 residues. CDR3 residues: CASGQGVLGNTIYF. The CDR3 DNA sequence: TGTGCCAGCGGACAGGGGGTGCTCGGAAACACCATATATTTT.

The gene calls are TRBV2 and TRBJ2-1, with 8 bases that match TRBD2. Trimming at V came to 8 bases and at J to 12 bases, leaving 15 bases not matched to a gene. The CDR3 is made up of 14 amino acids. CDR1 and CDR2 from the germline V gene are SNHLY and FYNNEI. The CDR3 reads CASERERGGRRQFF. In nucleotides, the CDR3 is TGTGCCAGCGAGAGGGAACGGGGGGGCAGAAGGCAGTTCTTC. Full variable domain (outside the CDR3, taken from reference TRBV2 and TRBJ2-1): EPEVTQTPSHQVTQMGQEVILRCVPISNHLYFYWYRQILGQKVEFLVSFYNNEISEKSEIFDDQFSVERPDGSNFTLKIRSTKLEDSAMYFCASERERGGRRQFFGPGTRLTVL.

This rearrangement joins TRBV15 to TRBJ1-4; 9 bases map to TRBD1. The CDR3 has 17 residues. Germline CDR1 is LNHNV and CDR2 is YYDKDF (reference sequence). V shed 1 base, J shed 3 bases, and the junction held 6 bases outside the gene matches. In nucleotides, the CDR3 is TGTGCCACCAGCAGAGGCGGGACAGGGAACCCTAATGAAAAACTGTTTTTT. Its translation is CATSRGGTGNPNEKLFF.

This sequence joins TRBV7-9 and TRBJ2-1; 15 bases agree with TRBD2. CDR3 length: 16 residues. With V trimmed by 4 bases and J by 8 bases, 6 bases remained unmatched. Germline CDR1 and CDR2: SEHNR and FQNEAQ (reference sequence). The CDR3 spells CASSWTSGRALDEQFF. The CDR3 DNA follows: TGTGCCAGCAGCTGGACTAGCGGGAGGGCCTTAGATGAGCAGTTCTTC.

The chain couples TRBV6-2 or TRBV6-3 to TRBJ2-7; 13 nucleotides match TRBD2. This CDR3 is built from 16 residues. J was trimmed by 2 bases and V by 5 bases; bases with no gene match: 6. Germline assignment: CDR1 MNHEY and CDR2 SVGEGT. DNA for the CDR3: TGTGCCAGCAGTCCCCGGGGACTAGCGGGACCCTACGAGCAGTACTTC. Residues: CASSPRGLAGPYEQYF.

The genes are TRBV5-8 and TRBJ2-7; D is perhaps TRBD2 (6 bases). Germline V gene data show CDR1 as SGHTS and CDR2 as YDEGEE. Deletions cut 0 bases from V and 5 bases from J, with 9 bases between. The CDR3 runs to 13 residues. The CDR3 loop reads CASSLGGDDEQYF. CDR3 nucleotides: TGTGCCAGCAGCTTGGGCGGGGATGACGAGCAGTACTTC.

This chain uses TRBV7-2 with TRBJ1-5, with 8 bases matching TRBD1. The CDR3 runs to 15 residues. J gave up 4 bases and V 4 bases, and 6 bases lay outside the gene matches. Per the germline V gene, CDR1 is SGHTA and CDR2 is FQGNSA. CDR3 loop: CASSSRRQGNQPQHF. The CDR3, as DNA: TGTGCCAGCAGCTCCAGGCGACAGGGGAATCAGCCCCAGCATTTT.

V and J are TRBV27 and TRBJ2-1; D is unclear. The CDR3 totals 13 residues. The germline V gene encodes CDR1 MNHEY and CDR2 SMNVEV (reference sequence). Trimming left V 4 bases short and J 7 bases short, with 11 bases between. CDR3 DNA sequence: TGTGCCAGCAGTTCCCGGAGCGTGAATGAGCAGTTCTTC. This codes for CASSSRSVNEQFF.

V and J are TRBV5-6 and TRBJ1-1; D unclear. V lost 0 bases, J lost 3 bases, and 18 bases lay in between. Per germline, CDR1 SGHDT and CDR2 YYEEEE. CDR3 size: 17 residues. Here the CDR3 reads CASSLARTFRMHTEAFF. The DNA for the CDR3 is TGTGCCAGCAGCTTGGCCCGCACCTTCAGAATGCACACTGAAGCTTTCTTT.

The chain has TRBV5-6 and TRBJ2-7; the D gene is possibly TRBD1 (6 bases). The CDR3 has 14 residues. Trimming took 2 bases from V and 3 from J, leaving 12 bases between them. Per the germline V gene, CDR1 is SGHDT and CDR2 is YYEEEE. The DNA for the CDR3 is TGTGCCAGCAGCTTACCAGGGGCGGTCTACGAGCAGTACTTC. Its translation: CASSLPGAVYEQYF.

The chain's CDR3 is CASSPGLAREQYF. CDR3 sequence (DNA): TGTGCCAGCAGCCCGGGACTAGCGCGCGAGCAGTACTTC. The gene calls are TRBV7-2 and TRBJ2-7, with 10 bases lining up with TRBD2. The V gene end was trimmed by 5 bases and the J gene end by 6 bases; junction bases not matched to a gene: 4. Germline-derived CDR1 and CDR2 are SGHTA and FQGNSA. This CDR3 spans 13 amino acids.

This clone appeared a few times. This chain joins TRBV3-1 (or the pseudogene TRBV3-2) and TRBJ2-5, with D possibly TRBD2 on 5 matching bases. The CDR3 is 15 amino acids. V was pared by 3 bases and J by 5 bases, with 16 bases between. CDR1 is LGHDT, CDR2 YNNKEL, per germline (reference sequence). CDR3 loop: CASSQGRAARETQYF. CDR3 in DNA: TGTGCCAGCAGCCAGGGTAGAGCGGCCCGGGAGACCCAGTACTTC.

In its sample, this clone was seen once. This may be a read error: a much more frequent sequence differs by one nucleotide. The gene calls are TRBV6-5 and TRBJ1-1, with D perhaps TRBD1 (6 bases). Germline V lookup: CDR1 MNHEY, CDR2 SVGAGI. V lost 6 bases to trimming and J lost 1 base, with 9 bases between them. This CDR3 is 13 amino acids long. The CDR3 region is CASSPRGNTEAFF. The CDR3, as DNA: TGTGCCAGCAGCCCCAGGGGGAACACTGAAGCTTTCTTT.

The chain couples TRBV19 to TRBJ2-7; 12 nucleotides line up with TRBD2. The germline V gene encodes CDR1 LNHDA and CDR2 SQIVND (reference sequence). The V segment lost 7 bases and the J segment 4 bases; nucleotides outside the gene matches: 8. This CDR3 has 15 amino acids. CDR3 residues: CASTSTSGSGYEQYF. For the CDR3, the DNA is TGTGCCAGTACCTCGACTAGCGGGAGCGGTTACGAGCAGTACTTC.

The genes are TRBV5-6 and TRBJ1-2, with 10 bases aligning to TRBD1. V shed 4 bases and J 0 bases; nucleotides not matched to a gene: 6. The CDR3 length is 16 residues. From germline, CDR1 is SGHDT and CDR2 YYEEEE. The CDR3 nucleotides are TGTGCCAGCAGCCCAGGACAGGGGGAGGCTAACTATGGCTACACCTTC. It encodes CASSPGQGEANYGYTF. Drawing the rest from reference TRBV5-6 and TRBJ1-2, the complete variable domain is DAGVTQSPTHLIKTRGQQVTLRCSPKSGHDTVSWYQQALGQGPQFIFQYYEEEERQRGNFPDRFSGHQFPNYSSELNVNALLLGDSALYLCASSPGQGEANYGYTFGSGTRLTVV.

The chain uses TRBV4-1 and TRBJ1-1, with D tentatively TRBD1 (6 bases). Trimming removed 4 bases from V and 3 bases from J, with 12 bases in between. CDR3 length equals 14 residues. The germline CDR1 and CDR2 sequences are MGHRA and YSYEKL. The CDR3 sequence is CASSPGQGYTEAFF. The CDR3 nucleotides are TGCGCCAGCAGCCCGGGCCAGGGGTACACTGAAGCTTTCTTT.

The J gene is TRBJ2-2, the V gene TRBV6-5; tentatively, D is TRBD2 (6 bases). The CDR3 runs to 16 residues. The germline CDR1 and CDR2 sequences are MNHEY and SVGAGI. The V and J ends lost 0 bases and 7 bases respectively, with 15 bases between them. The CDR3 DNA reads TGTGCCAGCAGTTACTCTGCGGCTAGCGTGGGCGGGGAGCTGTTTTTT. Translating gives CASSYSAASVGGELFF.

CDR3 loop: CASSYSGRGLGETQYF. The CDR3 region has the DNA TGTGCCAGCAGTTACTCTGGCAGGGGGCTGGGAGAGACCCAGTACTTC. This chain connects TRBV6-5 to TRBJ2-5; TRBD1 agrees at 8 bases. Losses at the gene ends were 0 bases for V and 4 bases for J; bases not matched to a gene: 7. Germline V gene lookup returns CDR1 MNHEY and CDR2 SVGAGI. The CDR3 sequence is 16 residues long.

The CDR3 loop is CASSLSTVQPQHF. CDR3 nucleotide sequence: TGTGCCAGCAGTTTATCGACTGTCCAGCCCCAGCATTTT. This chain connects TRBV27 to TRBJ1-5; the D is unclear. Trimming pared 0 bases from V and 7 bases from J, leaving 7 bases between. CDR1 MNHEY and CDR2 SMNVEV come from the germline V gene (reference sequence). The CDR3 length is 13 residues.

V gene TRBV7-2 combines with J gene TRBJ1-4; 7 nucleotides line up with TRBD1. The V and J ends lost 5 bases and 5 bases, in that order; junction bases with no gene match: 8. Germline V CDR1 and CDR2: SGHTA, FQGNSA. The CDR3 is 15 amino acids. In DNA form, the CDR3 reads TGTGCCAGCAGCCCTGACAGGGCCAGAAATGAAAAACTGTTTTTT. It yields the protein CASSPDRARNEKLFF.

The V and J genes are TRBV19 and TRBJ1-5, with a weak D call TRBD1 (6 bases). V lost 3 bases and J 3 bases, leaving 12 bases between the germline ends. The CDR3 contains 15 residues. Germline V lookup: CDR1 LNHDA, CDR2 SQIVND (reference sequence). As DNA, the CDR3 is TGTGCCAGTAGTATGCAGCACAGGGCCAATCAGCCCCAGCATTTT. Amino acid sequence: CASSMQHRANQPQHF. The full variable domain, rest sourced from reference TRBV19 and TRBJ1-5, is DGGITQSPKYLFRKEGQNVTLSCEQNLNHDAMYWYRQDPGQGLRLIYYSQIVNDFQKGDIAEGYSVSREKKESFPLTVTSAQKNPTAFYLCASSMQHRANQPQHFGDGTRLSIL.